The clone carrying this T cell receptor (beta chain) was counted only a few times. The data belong to a study of cytomegalovirus exposure and HLA in healthy donors. Researchers ran the PCR with 60 Vbeta and 13 Jbeta primers. Assay used: immunoSEQ multiplex PCR; TCRdb lists only in-frame clones, some missing. The repertoire consists of under 200,000 clones, with 75% to 80% occurring once and the leading ten covering 2.5% to 3.5%. The sequenced sample was PBMCs. This TCR came from a woman aged 40 to 50 in good health and CMV-seronegative.

CDR3 DNA: TGCGCCAGCAGCTTGACAGGTATGGAGCTGTTTTTT. As protein: CASSLTGMELFF. The chain carries TRBV5-1 and TRBJ1-4; a possible D gene is TRBD1 (5 bases). The end of the DNA fits TRBJ2-2 better, so the J call may be wrong. The CDR3 loop spans 12 amino acids. The germline V gene has CDR1 SGHRS and CDR2 YFSETQ.